The sample holds a few counts of the clone carrying this TCR beta chain. What it binds is not known. The record originates from a study of T cell repertoires in cytomegalovirus infection. Overall study: Public TCR beta signatures were indicative of both CMV infection and a matching HLA type. Study results and limitations: There were carriers of CMV plus the relevant HLA, and cumulative public TCR beta family frequency identified them.

TCRdb itself ran the reads through MiXCR, one entry per CDR3 protein. The sample consists of 340,000 or so distinct CDR3 sequences, approximately 25% of them appearing once. Trimming pared 6 bases from V and 4 bases from J, leaving 16 bases between. The CDR3 is 15 residues long. From germline, CDR1 is MNHNS and CDR2 SASEGT. The origin of this receptor is a human donor in good health (CMV status not recorded). Some clones in this sample may be carry-over from other donors' samples. The V call is TRBV6-1, the J call TRBJ1-5; weak D call: TRBD1 (5 bases). Sequenced here: cultured PBMCs, sampled from culture after CMV antigen stimulation. CDR3 bases: TGTGCCAGCAGGAGCAAGAGTAGGGGTAATCAGCCCCAGCATTTT. Translating it yields CASRSKSRGNQPQHF.